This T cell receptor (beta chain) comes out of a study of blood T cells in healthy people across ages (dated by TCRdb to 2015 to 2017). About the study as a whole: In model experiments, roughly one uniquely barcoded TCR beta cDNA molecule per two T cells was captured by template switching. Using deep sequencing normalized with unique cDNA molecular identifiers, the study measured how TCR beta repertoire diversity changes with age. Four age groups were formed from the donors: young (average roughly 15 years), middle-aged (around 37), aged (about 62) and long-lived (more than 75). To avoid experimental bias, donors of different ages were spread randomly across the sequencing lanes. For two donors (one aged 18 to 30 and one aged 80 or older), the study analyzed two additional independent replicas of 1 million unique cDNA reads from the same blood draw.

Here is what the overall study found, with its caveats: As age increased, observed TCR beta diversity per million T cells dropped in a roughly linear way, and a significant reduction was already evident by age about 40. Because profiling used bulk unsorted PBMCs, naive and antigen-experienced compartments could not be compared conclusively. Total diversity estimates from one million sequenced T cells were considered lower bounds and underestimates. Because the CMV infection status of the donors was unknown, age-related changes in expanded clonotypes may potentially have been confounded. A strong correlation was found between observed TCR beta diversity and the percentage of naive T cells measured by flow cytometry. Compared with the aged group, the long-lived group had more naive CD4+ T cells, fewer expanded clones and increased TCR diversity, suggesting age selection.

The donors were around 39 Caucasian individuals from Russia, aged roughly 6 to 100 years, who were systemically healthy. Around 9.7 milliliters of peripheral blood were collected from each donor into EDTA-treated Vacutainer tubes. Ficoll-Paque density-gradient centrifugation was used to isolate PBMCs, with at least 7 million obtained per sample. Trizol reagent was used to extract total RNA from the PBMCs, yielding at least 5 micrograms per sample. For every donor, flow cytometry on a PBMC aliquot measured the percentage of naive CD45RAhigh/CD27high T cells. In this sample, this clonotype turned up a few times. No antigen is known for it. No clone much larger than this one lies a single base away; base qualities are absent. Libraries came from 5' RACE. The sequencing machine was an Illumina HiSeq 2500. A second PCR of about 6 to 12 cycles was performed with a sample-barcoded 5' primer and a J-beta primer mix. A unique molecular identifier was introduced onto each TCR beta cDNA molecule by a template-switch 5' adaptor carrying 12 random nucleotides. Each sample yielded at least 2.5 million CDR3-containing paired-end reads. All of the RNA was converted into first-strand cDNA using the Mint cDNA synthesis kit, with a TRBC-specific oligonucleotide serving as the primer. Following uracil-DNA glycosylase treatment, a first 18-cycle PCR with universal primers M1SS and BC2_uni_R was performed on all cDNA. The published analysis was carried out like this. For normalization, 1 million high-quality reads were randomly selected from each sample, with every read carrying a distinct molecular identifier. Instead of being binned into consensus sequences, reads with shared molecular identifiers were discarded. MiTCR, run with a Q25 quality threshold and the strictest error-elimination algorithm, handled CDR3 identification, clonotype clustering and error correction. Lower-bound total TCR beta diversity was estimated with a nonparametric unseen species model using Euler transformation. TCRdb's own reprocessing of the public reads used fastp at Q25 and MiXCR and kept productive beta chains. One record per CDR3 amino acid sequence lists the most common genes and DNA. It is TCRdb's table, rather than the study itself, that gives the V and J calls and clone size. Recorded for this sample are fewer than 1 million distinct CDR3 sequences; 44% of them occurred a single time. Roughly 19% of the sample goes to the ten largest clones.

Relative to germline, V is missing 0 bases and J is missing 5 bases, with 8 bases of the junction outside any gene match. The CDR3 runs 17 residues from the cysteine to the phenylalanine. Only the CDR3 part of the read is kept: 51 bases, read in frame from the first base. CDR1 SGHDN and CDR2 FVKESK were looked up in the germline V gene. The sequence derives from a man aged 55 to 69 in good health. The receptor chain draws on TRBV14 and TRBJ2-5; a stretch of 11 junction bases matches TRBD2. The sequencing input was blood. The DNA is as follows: TGTGCCAGCAGCCAAGAGGGTCGACTAGCGGGGCCGGAGACCCAGTACTTC. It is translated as CASSQEGRLAGPETQYF.